These T cell receptor beta chains were read from a single sample in a study of T cell responses to AZD1222 COVID-19 vaccine. Sequencing was performed with immunoSEQ multiplex PCR; in TCRdb, only in-frame clones are kept and a portion is missing. The sample lists about 110,000 clones, 90% occurring once. This material consisted of peripheral blood, taken 28 days after the second AZD1222 dose. These receptors all stem from an adult who received the AZD1222 COVID-19 vaccine. The CDR3 runs from the conserved cysteine through the conserved F or W. D genes are given only for firm matches. For some rows the clone size is stated as once, few or many, or as a class when expanded; others skip it.

CDR3aa: CASSRLDGDTQYF
CDR3nt: TGTGCCAGCTCAAGACTCGATGGAGATACGCAGTATTTT
j_gene: TRBJ2-3
v_gene: TRBV18
abundance: once
d_gene: -

CDR3aa: CASRTGPYEQYF
CDR3nt: TGTGCCAGCAGAACCGGACCCTACGAGCAGTACTTC
j_gene: TRBJ2-7
v_gene: TRBV6-5
abundance: once
d_gene: -

CDR3aa: CASSLGGLGNTIYF
CDR3nt: TGCGCCAGCAGCTTGGGGGGGCTCGGAAACACCATATATTTT
j_gene: TRBJ1-3
v_gene: TRBV5-1
abundance: -
d_gene: -

CDR3aa: CASSLAGLAFNEQFF
CDR3nt: TGCGCCAGCAGCTTGGCCGGACTAGCTTTCAATGAGCAGTTCTTC
j_gene: TRBJ2-1
v_gene: TRBV5-1
abundance: -
d_gene: TRBD2

CDR3aa: CASGRRGAKETQYF
CDR3nt: TGTGCCAGCGGTCGCAGGGGGGCCAAAGAGACCCAGTACTTC
j_gene: TRBJ2-5
v_gene: TRBV25-1
abundance: -
d_gene: -

CDR3aa: CASSGTSRGNEQFF
CDR3nt: TGTGCCAGCAGCGGGACTAGTCGAGGCAATGAGCAGTTCTTC
j_gene: TRBJ2-1
v_gene: TRBV9
abundance: -
d_gene: TRBD2

CDR3aa: CASSVGDDGWGSPLHF
CDR3nt: TGTGCCAGCAGCGTAGGGGACGACGGGTGGGGTTCACCCCTCCACTTT
j_gene: TRBJ1-6
v_gene: TRBV9
abundance: -
d_gene: -

CDR3aa: CASSGRQDYTQYF
CDR3nt: TGTGCCAGCAGCGGACGACAGGACTATACGCAGTATTTT
j_gene: TRBJ2-3
v_gene: TRBV9
abundance: -
d_gene: -

CDR3aa: CASSQAGAQETQYF
CDR3nt: TGTGCCAGCAGCCAGGCGGGGGCACAAGAGACCCAGTACTTC
j_gene: TRBJ2-5
v_gene: TRBV3-1/TRBV3-2
abundance: -
d_gene: -

CDR3aa: CASSDRGDYNSPLHF
CDR3nt: TGTGCCAGCAGCGACAGGGGGGACTATAATTCACCCCTCCACTTT
j_gene: TRBJ1-6
v_gene: TRBV13
abundance: -
d_gene: TRBD1

CDR3aa: CASSLGQVKGNEKLFF
CDR3nt: TGTGCCAGCAGTCTGGGACAGGTCAAAGGGAATGAAAAACTGTTTTTT
j_gene: TRBJ1-4
v_gene: TRBV5-8
abundance: -
d_gene: TRBD1

CDR3aa: CASSPPGGNSPLHF
CDR3nt: TGTGCCAGCAGCCCCCCGGGGGGGAATTCACCCCTCCACTTT
j_gene: TRBJ1-6
v_gene: TRBV13
abundance: few
d_gene: -

CDR3aa: CASSEEGGPYYNSPLHF
CDR3nt: TGTGCCAGCAGTGAGGAGGGGGGGCCCTACTATAATTCACCCCTCCACTTT
j_gene: TRBJ1-6
v_gene: TRBV2
abundance: -
d_gene: -

CDR3aa: CASGGRRLGDTQYF
CDR3nt: TGTGCCAGCGGGGGGCGGCGTTTGGGGGATACGCAGTATTTT
j_gene: TRBJ2-3
v_gene: TRBV6-5
abundance: -
d_gene: -

CDR3aa: CASSDLGASGNQPQHF
CDR3nt: TGTGCCAGCAGTGACCTTGGTGCAAGTGGCAATCAGCCCCAGCATTTT
j_gene: TRBJ1-5
v_gene: TRBV2
abundance: -
d_gene: -

CDR3aa: CASSQTGNTIYF
CDR3nt: TGTGCCAGCAGTCAGACTGGAAACACCATATATTTT
j_gene: TRBJ1-3
v_gene: TRBV6-5
abundance: -
d_gene: -

CDR3aa: CASSLMGTRNTGELFF
CDR3nt: TGTGCCAGCAGCTTAATGGGGACACGGAACACCGGGGAGCTGTTTTTT
j_gene: TRBJ2-2
v_gene: TRBV7-9
abundance: -
d_gene: -

CDR3aa: CASRGHDTQYF
CDR3nt: TGTGCCAGCAGGGGACATGATACGCAGTATTTT
j_gene: TRBJ2-3
v_gene: TRBV12-3/TRBV12-4
abundance: -
d_gene: -

CDR3aa: CASSPGTRATDTQYF
CDR3nt: TGTGCCAGCAGCCCCGGGACAAGAGCGACAGATACGCAGTATTTT
j_gene: TRBJ2-3
v_gene: TRBV27
abundance: -
d_gene: -

CDR3aa: CASSADGGAGQPQHF
CDR3nt: TGTGCCAGCAGCGCAGACGGGGGCGCCGGACAGCCCCAGCATTTT
j_gene: TRBJ1-5
v_gene: TRBV7-6
abundance: -
d_gene: -

CDR3aa: CASSLVGNEQFF
CDR3nt: TGTGCCAGCAGTCTAGTGGGGAATGAGCAGTTCTTC
j_gene: TRBJ2-1
v_gene: TRBV6-5
abundance: -
d_gene: -

CDR3aa: CASSPGLAGGIGELFF
CDR3nt: TGTGCCAGCAGCCCAGGACTAGCGGGGGGAATCGGGGAGCTGTTTTTT
j_gene: TRBJ2-2
v_gene: TRBV3-1/TRBV3-2
abundance: -
d_gene: TRBD2

CDR3aa: CASSHRLASYNEQFF
CDR3nt: TGTGCCAGCAGCCATAGACTAGCCTCCTACAATGAGCAGTTCTTC
j_gene: TRBJ2-1
v_gene: TRBV7-9
abundance: few
d_gene: TRBD2

CDR3aa: CASSVWTGGDEQYF
CDR3nt: TGTGCCAGCAGCGTGTGGACAGGGGGGGACGAGCAGTACTTC
j_gene: TRBJ2-7
v_gene: TRBV9
abundance: once
d_gene: TRBD1

CDR3aa: CASSLGDSTGELFF
CDR3nt: TGTGCCAGCAGCTTAGGGGACTCAACCGGGGAGCTGTTTTTT
j_gene: TRBJ2-2
v_gene: TRBV11-3
abundance: -
d_gene: -

CDR3aa: CSVDTSGAYNEQFF
CDR3nt: TGCAGCGTTGACACTAGCGGGGCCTACAATGAGCAGTTCTTC
j_gene: TRBJ2-1
v_gene: TRBV29-1
abundance: few
d_gene: TRBD2

CDR3aa: CASSEEDRGGQPQHF
CDR3nt: TGTGCCAGCAGTGAAGAGGACAGGGGGGGTCAGCCCCAGCATTTT
j_gene: TRBJ1-5
v_gene: TRBV6-1
abundance: -
d_gene: TRBD1

CDR3aa: CASTPTGNSYEQYF
CDR3nt: TGTGCCAGCACCCCGACGGGCAACTCCTACGAGCAGTACTTC
j_gene: TRBJ2-7
v_gene: TRBV6-2/TRBV6-3
abundance: -
d_gene: -

CDR3aa: CASSGIWTEYQETQYF
CDR3nt: TGTGCCAGCAGTGGGATTTGGACGGAGTACCAAGAGACCCAGTACTTC
j_gene: TRBJ2-5
v_gene: TRBV6-1
abundance: -
d_gene: -

CDR3aa: CASSQVGTGGDGYTF
CDR3nt: TGTGCCAGCAGCCAAGTCGGGACAGGGGGCGACGGCTACACCTTC
j_gene: TRBJ1-2
v_gene: TRBV14
abundance: -
d_gene: TRBD1

CDR3aa: CASSMDPSGGTDTQYF
CDR3nt: TGTGCCAGCAGTATGGACCCAAGCGGGGGGACAGATACGCAGTATTTT
j_gene: TRBJ2-3
v_gene: TRBV27
abundance: -
d_gene: TRBD2

CDR3aa: CASSTQDGEQFF
CDR3nt: TGTGCCAGTAGTACGCAGGATGGTGAGCAGTTCTTC
j_gene: TRBJ2-1
v_gene: TRBV19
abundance: -
d_gene: -

CDR3aa: CASSKRTYSGNTIYF
CDR3nt: TGTGCCAGTAGTAAAAGAACCTACTCTGGAAACACCATATATTTT
j_gene: TRBJ1-3
v_gene: TRBV19
abundance: -
d_gene: -

CDR3aa: CASKVGSDTQYF
CDR3nt: TGTGCCAGCAAGGTTGGCTCAGATACGCAGTATTTT
j_gene: TRBJ2-3
v_gene: TRBV12-3/TRBV12-4
abundance: -
d_gene: -

CDR3aa: CASSFWGETQYF
CDR3nt: TGTGCCAGCAGCTTCTGGGGAGAGACCCAGTACTTC
j_gene: TRBJ2-5
v_gene: TRBV7-2
abundance: -
d_gene: -

CDR3aa: CASSDSERGELFF
CDR3nt: TGTGCCAGCAGTGACTCGGAGAGGGGGGAGCTGTTTTTT
j_gene: TRBJ2-2
v_gene: TRBV6-4
abundance: -
d_gene: -

CDR3aa: CASTPGPGGNYGYTF
CDR3nt: TGTGCCAGCACCCCGGGGCCAGGCGGTAACTATGGCTACACCTTC
j_gene: TRBJ1-2
v_gene: TRBV2
abundance: -
d_gene: -

CDR3aa: CASSLRGDRIARNTGELFF
CDR3nt: TGTGCCAGCAGCTTAAGGGGGGACAGGATAGCGAGGAACACCGGGGAGCTGTTTTTT
j_gene: TRBJ2-2
v_gene: TRBV7-3
abundance: -
d_gene: TRBD1

CDR3aa: CASSQAGQNTEAFF
CDR3nt: TGTGCCAGCAGCCAAGCGGGACAAAACACTGAAGCTTTCTTT
j_gene: TRBJ1-1
v_gene: TRBV3-1/TRBV3-2
abundance: -
d_gene: -

CDR3aa: CASTVVRSTDTQYF
CDR3nt: TGTGCCAGCACGGTAGTAAGGAGCACAGATACGCAGTATTTT
j_gene: TRBJ2-3
v_gene: TRBV2
abundance: -
d_gene: -

CDR3aa: CASSQQGTNTEAFF
CDR3nt: TGTGCCAGCAGCCAACAGGGGACGAACACTGAAGCTTTCTTT
j_gene: TRBJ1-1
v_gene: TRBV4-2
abundance: -
d_gene: -

CDR3aa: CASSEWAERNTEAFF
CDR3nt: TGTGCCAGCAGCGAGTGGGCGGAAAGGAACACTGAAGCTTTCTTT
j_gene: TRBJ1-1
v_gene: TRBV7-9
abundance: once
d_gene: -

CDR3aa: CASSTTGGSNQPQHF
CDR3nt: TGTGCCAGCAGCACGACAGGGGGTAGCAATCAGCCCCAGCATTTT
j_gene: TRBJ1-5
v_gene: TRBV27
abundance: -
d_gene: TRBD1

CDR3aa: CASSPALGQGKETQYF
CDR3nt: TGTGCCAGCAGCCCCGCCCTGGGACAGGGTAAGGAGACCCAGTACTTC
j_gene: TRBJ2-5
v_gene: TRBV7-9
abundance: -
d_gene: TRBD1

CDR3aa: CASSQGDRGLQPQHF
CDR3nt: TGCGCCAGCAGCCAGGGAGACAGGGGGCTTCAGCCCCAGCATTTT
j_gene: TRBJ1-5
v_gene: TRBV4-1
abundance: -
d_gene: TRBD1

CDR3aa: CASNGQGTNEQYF
CDR3nt: TGTGCCAGCAACGGACAGGGGACCAACGAGCAGTACTTC
j_gene: TRBJ2-7
v_gene: TRBV2
abundance: -
d_gene: TRBD1

CDR3aa: CASSPDHSGANVLTF
CDR3nt: TGTGCCAGCAGCCCCGATCACTCTGGGGCCAACGTCCTGACTTTC
j_gene: TRBJ2-6
v_gene: TRBV7-2
abundance: -
d_gene: -

CDR3aa: CASSFGQVAGNTIYF
CDR3nt: TGTGCCAGCAGCTTCGGACAGGTAGCTGGAAACACCATATATTTT
j_gene: TRBJ1-3
v_gene: TRBV7-9
abundance: -
d_gene: TRBD1

CDR3aa: CASSVGTGGSNEKLFF
CDR3nt: TGTGCCAGCAGCGTAGGGACAGGGGGCTCTAATGAAAAACTGTTTTTT
j_gene: TRBJ1-4
v_gene: TRBV9
abundance: once
d_gene: TRBD1

CDR3aa: CASRGTPYEQYF
CDR3nt: TGTGCCAGCAGGGGGACTCCCTACGAGCAGTACTTC
j_gene: TRBJ2-7
v_gene: TRBV6-5
abundance: -
d_gene: -

CDR3aa: CASSLGGTPTGELFF
CDR3nt: TGTGCCAGCAGCCTAGGGGGTACTCCCACCGGGGAGCTGTTTTTT
j_gene: TRBJ2-2
v_gene: TRBV5-4
abundance: -
d_gene: -

CDR3aa: CSVQNGGIGTIYF
CDR3nt: TGCAGCGTGCAAAATGGGGGGATTGGCACCATATATTTT
j_gene: TRBJ1-3
v_gene: TRBV29-1
abundance: -
d_gene: -

CDR3aa: CASSLVFQGETSMNTEAFF
CDR3nt: TGTGCCAGCAGCTTAGTGTTCCAGGGGGAGACCTCAATGAACACTGAAGCTTTCTTT
j_gene: TRBJ1-1
v_gene: TRBV7-8
abundance: -
d_gene: TRBD1

CDR3aa: CASSQGGLQAVHF
CDR3nt: TGTGCCAGCAGCCAAGGTGGATTACAGGCCGTCCACTTT
j_gene: TRBJ1-6
v_gene: TRBV3-1/TRBV3-2
abundance: -
d_gene: -

CDR3aa: CASSPGQSPYEQYF
CDR3nt: TGTGCCAGCAGCCCGGGACAATCGCCCTACGAGCAGTACTTC
j_gene: TRBJ2-7
v_gene: TRBV21-1
abundance: -
d_gene: -

CDR3aa: CASTGGYEQYF
CDR3nt: TGTGCCAGCACCGGGGGGTACGAGCAGTACTTC
j_gene: TRBJ2-7
v_gene: TRBV7-2
abundance: -
d_gene: TRBD2

CDR3aa: CASSNPQSEAFF
CDR3nt: TGTGCCAGCAGCAACCCTCAGAGTGAAGCTTTCTTT
j_gene: TRBJ1-1
v_gene: TRBV21-1
abundance: -
d_gene: -

CDR3aa: CASSPPLVLYGYTF
CDR3nt: TGTGCCAGCAGCCCTCCCCTTGTGTTGTATGGCTACACCTTC
j_gene: TRBJ1-2
v_gene: TRBV7-9
abundance: -
d_gene: -

CDR3aa: CASSYSGSGSGNTIYF
CDR3nt: TGTGCCAGCAGTTACTCAGGCTCGGGCTCTGGAAACACCATATATTTT
j_gene: TRBJ1-3
v_gene: TRBV6-5
abundance: -
d_gene: -

CDR3aa: CASSLDSGTEAFF
CDR3nt: TGTGCTAGCAGCTTAGACAGTGGCACTGAAGCTTTCTTT
j_gene: TRBJ1-1
v_gene: TRBV7-7
abundance: few
d_gene: -